Following are 21 T cell receptor beta chains from one sample sequenced in a study of T cell changes during pregnancy in multiple sclerosis. Libraries were prepared by immunoSEQ multiplex PCR; TCRdb keeps only in-frame clonotypes and omits some of them. Altogether approximately 66,000 clones are present, around nine tenths being singletons, with the ten largest covering 5.3%. The sample consisted of CD8+ T cells from peripheral blood mononuclear cells, taken before pregnancy. The receptors were sampled from a female donor with multiple sclerosis, enrolled in a pregnancy study.

This chain links TRBV4-2 with TRBJ2-7, with 12 bases fitting TRBD2. Germline V gene sequence: CDR1 LGHNA, CDR2 YNFKEQ. J was trimmed by 0 bases and V by 0 bases; bases with no gene match: 9. The CDR3 consists of 19 residues. CDR3 bases: TGTGCCAGCAGCCAAGATCAGTCTAGCGGGGGGGCGAGCTCCTACGAGCAGTACTTC. Protein product: CASSQDQSSGGASSYEQYF.

The count of this clone is one. CDR3 region: CASSVGIGDSNQPQHF. CDR3 nucleotide sequence: TGTGCCAGCAGCGTAGGTATAGGGGATAGCAATCAGCCCCAGCATTTT. The chain recombines TRBV9 with TRBJ1-5; a possible D gene is TRBD1 (5 bases). The CDR3 runs to 16 residues. The germline V and J ends were trimmed by 0 bases and 0 bases, with 10 bases remaining between them. CDR1 SGDLS and CDR2 YYNGEE come from the germline V gene.

J is TRBJ1-4 and V is TRBV9; weak D call: TRBD1 (6 bases). Germline CDR1 and CDR2: SGDLS and YYNGEE. V lost 4 bases and J lost 7, with 17 bases in between. This CDR3 is built from 15 residues. The CDR3 sequence: CASSILGTIGEKLFF. CDR3 nucleotide sequence: TGTGCCAGCAGCATCCTGGGGACAATTGGTGAAAAACTGTTTTTT.

V usage is TRBV13 and J usage is TRBJ2-1, with D possibly TRBD2 on 5 matching bases. V lost 5 bases and J 8 bases, leaving 10 bases between the germline ends. Germline values: CDR1 PRHDT, CDR2 FYEKMQ (reference sequence). The CDR3 runs to 12 residues. In DNA, the CDR3 is TGTGCCAGCAGCGACCGGGGTTATGAGCAGTTCTTC. Its translation is CASSDRGYEQFF.

The gene calls are TRBV13 and TRBJ2-2, with a weak D call TRBD1 (5 bases). Germline-derived CDR1 and CDR2 are PRHDT and FYEKMQ (reference sequence). Between the trimmed V and J ends, which lost 5 bases and 9 bases, there was a span of 16 bases. This CDR3 is built from 14 residues. The DNA for the CDR3 is TGTGCCAGCAGCCCGCCTCAGGGAATCCGGGAGCTGTTTTTT. This encodes CASSPPQGIRELFF.

This clone is medium-sized in the sample. The V and J genes are TRBV5-4 and TRBJ2-7; D possibly corresponds to TRBD1 (7 bases). V was clipped by 2 bases and J by 6 bases, with 18 bases between them. The CDR3 totals 15 residues. Germline CDR1 and CDR2: SGHNT and YYREEE (reference sequence). The CDR3 nucleotides are TGTGCCAGCAGCTTCGATGAGGGGGCGCGGGGCGAGCAGTACTTC. This sequence encodes CASSFDEGARGEQYF.

The CDR3 DNA is TGTGCCAGCAGCCGCGGACAGGAAAGCAAAGAGACCCAGTACTTC. The encoded protein is CASSRGQESKETQYF. The chain links TRBV7-2 to TRBJ2-5, with 7 bases matching TRBD1. The CDR3 spans 15 residues. Germline trimming cut 5 bases from V and 3 bases from J; bases unmatched to any gene: 9. Germline CDR1 and CDR2: SGHTA and FQGNSA.

The rearrangement uses TRBV6-5 and TRBJ2-3; D possibly corresponds to TRBD2 (6 bases). The CDR3 contains 15 residues. Trimming stripped 6 bases from V and 2 bases from J, with 15 bases between. Germline lookup yields CDR1 MNHEY and CDR2 SVGAGI. CDR3 sequence reads: CASSGGTLLTDTQYF. The CDR3 bases are TGTGCCAGCAGCGGTGGGACTCTTCTCACAGATACGCAGTATTTT.

This clone is a singleton in its sample. The CDR3 DNA is TGCGCCAGCAGCTATACGGTATCATTTGGGGAGCTGTTTTTT. Protein: CASSYTVSFGELFF. The chain links TRBV5-1 to TRBJ2-2; D ambiguous. The CDR3 consists of 14 residues. The V gene lost 3 bases and the J gene lost 8 bases, with 14 bases spanning the gap. Germline loops: CDR1 SGHRS, CDR2 YFSETQ.

This sequence joins TRBV4-1 and TRBJ2-3; 9 bases line up with TRBD1. With V trimmed by 2 bases and J by 3 bases, 6 bases remained unmatched. This CDR3 is 16 amino acids long. Germline V gene data show CDR1 as MGHRA and CDR2 as YSYEKL. CDR3 in DNA: TGCGCCAGCAGCCAACACTGGACAGGGGATACAGATACGCAGTATTTT. Translated: CASSQHWTGDTDTQYF.

Of note for this clone: Sequence at one end of the junction differs from germline and may be a read error. The rearrangement joins TRBV7-7 to TRBJ2-2, with D perhaps TRBD2 (6 bases). The CDR3 length is 17 residues. Germline loops: CDR1 SSHAT, CDR2 FNYEAQ (reference sequence). The CDR3 DNA is TGTGCTAGCAGCTTAGATCCTAGCGCAGCGAACACCGGGGAGCTGTTTTTT. Protein: CASSLDPSAANTGELFF.

The chain joins TRBV25-1 to TRBJ2-1, with D perhaps TRBD1 (5 bases). Trimming left V 5 bases short and J 7 bases short, with 9 bases between. This CDR3 is 12 amino acids long. In germline, CDR1 is MGHDK, CDR2 SYGVNS. The CDR3 bases are TGTGCCAGCAGTTGGACACGGAATGAGCAGTTCTTC. It codes for CASSWTRNEQFF.

The chain is built from TRBV6-5 and TRBJ1-6; TRBD1 matches 7 bases. With 6 bases clipped from V and 4 bases from J, the junction kept 6 bases outside the gene matches. This CDR3 is 15 amino acids long. CDR1 and CDR2 from the germline V gene are MNHEY and SVGAGI. For the CDR3, the DNA is TGTGCCAGCAGGATACCGGGACAGTATAATTCACCCCTCCACTTT. It specifies CASRIPGQYNSPLHF.

The CDR3 sequence is CASRVMDKETQYF. CDR3 coding DNA: TGTGCCAGCAGGGTGATGGACAAAGAGACCCAGTACTTC. This chain connects TRBV27 to TRBJ2-5; D may be TRBD1 (5 bases). The germline gives CDR1 MNHEY, CDR2 SMNVEV (reference sequence). The CDR3 is made up of 13 amino acids. Trimming cost V 6 bases and J 3 bases, with 11 bases left between them.

The rearrangement uses TRBV19 and TRBJ2-6, with 7 positions matching TRBD1. V was clipped by 4 bases and J by 0 bases; unmatched bases: 3. Germline V gives CDR1 LNHDA, CDR2 SQIVND (reference sequence). This CDR3 spans 16 amino acids. The CDR3 spells CASSKTGVSGANVLTF. CDR3 nucleotide sequence: TGTGCCAGTAGTAAAACAGGGGTCTCTGGGGCCAACGTCCTGACTTTC.

The chain uses TRBV9 and TRBJ1-4; D is unclear. Deletions cut 3 bases from V and 7 bases from J, with 10 bases between. Germline CDR1 SGDLS, CDR2 YYNGEE. This CDR3 is 13 amino acids long. The CDR3 protein is CASSAGRSEKLFF. CDR3 nucleotide sequence: TGTGCCAGCAGCGCTGGCAGAAGTGAAAAACTGTTTTTT.

This chain joins TRBV27 and TRBJ2-7; 14 nucleotides line up with TRBD2. V lost 6 bases and J lost 3; bases outside the gene matches: 10. The V gene's germline CDR1 is MNHEY and CDR2 SMNVEV (reference sequence). There are 17 residues in the CDR3. The CDR3 loop is CASSHQPGLAGGYEQYF. The CDR3 DNA sequence: TGTGCCAGCAGCCACCAACCCGGACTAGCGGGGGGCTACGAGCAGTACTTC.

This chain uses TRBV27 with TRBJ2-7, with 8 bases lining up with TRBD1. V was pared by 6 bases and J by 0 bases, with 10 bases of the junction left unmatched. CDR3 length equals 16 residues. Germline CDR1 is MNHEY and CDR2 is SMNVEV (reference sequence). The CDR3 reads CASSLIGTGSSYEQYF. The CDR3 nucleotides are TGTGCCAGCAGCCTGATCGGGACAGGTAGCTCCTACGAGCAGTACTTC.

V gene TRBV9 combines with J gene TRBJ2-5; the D is unclear. Germline lookup yields CDR1 SGDLS and CDR2 YYNGEE. Deletions cut 3 bases from V and 2 bases from J, with 11 bases between. CDR3 length equals 14 residues. The CDR3 loop is CASSDSGYQETQYF. As DNA, the CDR3 is TGTGCCAGCAGCGATTCAGGTTATCAAGAGACCCAGTACTTC.

The gene calls are TRBV11-3 and TRBJ2-3; TRBD1 matches at 8 bases. Per the germline V gene, CDR1 is SGHNT and CDR2 is YENEEA. The CDR3 spans 15 residues. Germline trimming cut 5 bases from V and 2 bases from J; bases unmatched to any gene: 6. CDR3 sequence: CASSARTGNTDTQYF. The CDR3 DNA follows: TGTGCCAGCAGCGCCCGGACAGGGAACACAGATACGCAGTATTTT.

This clone has a handful of counts. This rearrangement joins TRBV9 to TRBJ1-4, with D tentatively TRBD1 (6 bases). This CDR3 is built from 14 residues. Germline V gene lookup returns CDR1 SGDLS and CDR2 YYNGEE. V shed 3 bases and J shed 8 bases, with 14 bases lying between them. The CDR3 coding sequence is TGTGCCAGCAGCGGAGGGGGATTACGGGAAAAACTGTTTTTT. Residues: CASSGGGLREKLFF.